The 27 T cell receptor beta chains below all came from one sample that was sequenced in a study of shared clonotypes between healthy human individuals. Assay used: immunoSEQ multiplex PCR; TCRdb lists only in-frame clones, some missing. This sample yields some 1,100,000 clones, of which 75% to 80% are seen a single time; under 0.6% belongs to the top ten. Sequencing was performed on memory CD4+ T cells from PBMCs. Stated subset: CD45RA-negative fraction. The receptor source for this set is a man between 18 and 29 years old in good health. Some clones in this sample may be carry-over from other donors' samples.

V and J are TRBV5-1 and TRBJ2-7; a possible D gene is TRBD2 (6 bases). Looked up from germline, CDR1 is SGHRS and CDR2 is YFSETQ. Trimming pared 0 bases from V and 3 bases from J, leaving 13 bases between. The CDR3 runs to 15 residues. CDR3 DNA sequence: TGCGCCAGCAGCTTGGGCGGGACGGCGGACTACGAGCAGTACTTC. It is translated as CASSLGGTADYEQYF. The whole variable domain, remainder taken from reference TRBV5-1 and TRBJ2-7, is KAGVTQTPRYLIKTRGQQVTLSCSPISGHRSVSWYQQTPGQGLQFLFEYFSETQRNKGNFPGRFSGRQFSNSRSEMNVSTLELGDSALYLCASSLGGTADYEQYFGPGTRLTVT.

J is TRBJ2-1 and V is TRBV5-1, with 9 bases fitting TRBD2. Trimming cost V 0 bases and J 5 bases; bases outside gene matches: 6. Germline lookup yields CDR1 SGHRS and CDR2 YFSETQ. The CDR3 is made up of 16 amino acids. CDR3 loop: CASSLVPSGADNEQFF. In DNA, the CDR3 is TGCGCCAGCAGCTTGGTGCCTAGCGGGGCCGACAATGAGCAGTTCTTC.

The CDR3 protein is CASSEVLVNEQFF. CDR3 sequence (DNA): TGTGCCAGCAGTGAAGTGTTGGTAAATGAGCAGTTCTTC. The chain links TRBV2 to TRBJ2-1; D call uncertain. The length of the CDR3 is 13 residues. The V gene lost 1 base and the J gene lost 7 bases, with 8 bases spanning the gap. CDR1 is SNHLY and CDR2 is FYNNEI in the germline V gene.

This clone was seen a few times. The genes are TRBV5-4 and TRBJ2-2, with D possibly matching TRBD1 (6 bases). The CDR3 contains 15 residues. Germline lookup yields CDR1 SGHNT and CDR2 YYREEE (reference sequence). Trimming shortened V by 5 bases and J by 5 bases, and 16 bases separated the two germline ends. The CDR3 DNA follows: TGTGCCAGCAGGGAACAGGGAGAGAGGACCGGGGAGCTGTTTTTT. Translation gives CASREQGERTGELFF.

The chain is built from TRBV28 and TRBJ1-5; a weak D match, TRBD1 (6 bases). Looked up from germline, CDR1 is MDHEN and CDR2 is SYDVKM. The CDR3 contains 13 residues. Trimming took off 6 bases at V and 5 bases at J, with 11 bases between the two ends. The CDR3 is CASSRGQYQPQHF. CDR3 nucleotides: TGTGCCAGCAGCCGCGGACAGTATCAGCCCCAGCATTTT.

This clone was recorded at least ten times. Other DNA variants within this sample encode the same CDR3. V gene TRBV30 combines with J gene TRBJ1-1, with D tentatively TRBD1 (5 bases). CDR3 length: 13 residues. The V gene lost 2 bases and the J gene lost 0 bases, with 7 bases spanning the gap. Germline lookup yields CDR1 GTSNPN and CDR2 SVGIG (reference sequence). CDR3 sequence (DNA): TGTGCCTGGAGTAGGGGAATGAACACTGAAGCTTTCTTT. It yields the protein CAWSRGMNTEAFF.

This rearrangement joins TRBV7-9 to TRBJ1-3; D remains unclear. Per germline, CDR1 SEHNR and CDR2 FQNEAQ (reference sequence). This CDR3 spans 16 amino acids. Trimming stripped 1 base from V and 1 base from J, with 11 bases between. CDR3 loop: CASSLGSPPSGNTIYF. Written as DNA, the CDR3 is TGTGCCAGCAGCTTAGGTTCGCCCCCGTCTGGAAACACCATATATTTT.

The J gene is TRBJ1-4, the V gene TRBV5-5; D is uncertain. The CDR3 runs 14 residues. Trimming took 0 bases from V and 8 from J, leaving 11 bases between them. Germline CDR1 and CDR2: SGHKS and YYEKEE (reference sequence). The CDR3 DNA follows: TGTGCCAGCAGCTTGGTTGTGACCGGGGAAAAACTGTTTTTT. Protein sequence: CASSLVVTGEKLFF.

The chain joins TRBV28 to TRBJ2-5, with D perhaps TRBD1 (6 bases). The germline gives CDR1 MDHEN, CDR2 SYDVKM. V gave up 2 bases and J gave up 2 bases, with 15 bases separating them. CDR3 length: 16 residues. CDR3: CASSLLPTGRQETQYF. The CDR3 nucleotides read TGTGCCAGCAGTTTACTCCCGACAGGAAGGCAAGAGACCCAGTACTTC.

The J gene is TRBJ2-7, the V gene TRBV7-3; D is unresolved. The CDR3 runs 12 residues. Deletions cut 2 bases from V and 6 bases from J, with 8 bases between. Looked up from germline, CDR1 is SGHTA and CDR2 is FQGTGA. The CDR3: CASSLVLPEQYF. DNA for the CDR3: TGTGCCAGCAGCTTAGTGCTCCCCGAGCAGTACTTC.

This clone was seen a single time. This chain connects TRBV4-2 to TRBJ2-3, with 8 bases matching TRBD2. Germline CDR1 and CDR2: LGHNA and YNFKEQ. V shed 1 base, J shed 6 bases, and the junction held 15 bases outside the gene matches. The CDR3 is 18 residues long. The CDR3 DNA reads TGTGCCAGCAGCCAAGGAAATTCCGGGACTAGTGGGGCCGATACGCAGTATTTT. Translated: CASSQGNSGTSGADTQYF.

The chain links TRBV10-1 to TRBJ1-2; possible D gene TRBD1, 5 bases. The CDR3 consists of 15 residues. Germline assignment: CDR1 WNHNN and CDR2 SYGVQD (reference sequence). The germline V and J ends were trimmed by 3 bases and 7 bases, with 18 bases remaining between them. CDR3 loop: CASSDGTDVTSGYTF. CDR3 coding DNA: TGCGCCAGCAGTGACGGGACGGATGTAACTTCTGGCTACACCTTC.

This chain connects TRBV2 to TRBJ2-7, with D uncertain. CDR3 length: 12 residues. Germline lookup yields CDR1 SNHLY and CDR2 FYNNEI. Trimming left V 6 bases short and J 5 bases short, with 11 bases between. The CDR3 DNA sequence: TGTGCCAGCAGGGCGGACGGCAACGAGCAGTACTTC. Translated: CASRADGNEQYF.

The chain recombines TRBV4-2 with TRBJ2-1, with TRBD2 identical over 7 bases. In germline, CDR1 is LGHNA, CDR2 YNFKEQ. V shed 0 bases, J shed 5 bases, and the junction held 10 bases outside the gene matches. The CDR3 loop spans 17 amino acids. CDR3 in amino acids: CASSQDVGRERNNEQFF. CDR3 bases: TGTGCCAGCAGCCAAGATGTTGGGCGGGAGAGAAACAATGAGCAGTTCTTC.

The V gene is TRBV11-2, the J gene TRBJ1-1; the D is unclear. CDR1 and CDR2 (germline): SGHAT, FQNNGV. V shed 0 bases and J shed 3 bases, with 14 bases lying between them. This CDR3 contains 16 residues. CDR3 loop: CASSLDLEPFDTEAFF. The CDR3 region has the DNA TGTGCCAGCAGCTTAGATCTGGAGCCTTTTGACACTGAAGCTTTCTTT.

This clone has at least ten counts. Other DNA sequences from this sample encode an identical CDR3 as well. This rearrangement joins TRBV7-2 to TRBJ1-2, with D possibly being TRBD1 (6 bases). The CDR3 is made up of 13 amino acids. Germline lookup yields CDR1 SGHTA and CDR2 FQGNSA. V gave up 1 base and J gave up 4 bases, with 7 bases separating them. This chain's CDR3 is CASSLGRGYGYTF. CDR3 sequence (DNA): TGTGCCAGCAGCTTAGGCAGGGGCTATGGCTACACCTTC.

The V and J genes are TRBV6-1 and TRBJ1-1; no reliable D call. V lost 1 base and J 3 bases, leaving 9 bases between the germline ends. The CDR3 runs to 14 residues. Germline CDR1 is MNHNS and CDR2 is SASEGT. Here the CDR3 DNA reads TGTGCCAGCAGTGAAGGGTTTAGGGACACTGAAGCTTTCTTT. Its translation: CASSEGFRDTEAFF.

The rearrangement links TRBV28 to TRBJ1-1, with 9 bases fitting TRBD1. From germline, CDR1 is MDHEN and CDR2 SYDVKM. V was clipped by 2 bases and J by 4 bases; unmatched bases: 14. The CDR3 contains 18 residues. The CDR3 loop is CASSLVGTGYASSTEAFF. Written as DNA, the CDR3 is TGTGCCAGCAGTTTAGTCGGGACAGGGTACGCCTCGAGCACTGAAGCTTTCTTT.

The chain has TRBV10-3 and TRBJ2-7, with D tentatively TRBD1 (5 bases). Trimming pared 4 bases from V and 3 bases from J, leaving 13 bases between. The CDR3 runs to 14 residues. CDR1 is ENHRY and CDR2 is SYGVKD in the germline V gene. CDR3 DNA sequence: TGTGCCATCAGTGGGGGCTCTATTGGCTACGAGCAGTACTTC. Translation: CAISGGSIGYEQYF.

The chain links TRBV6-1 to TRBJ1-3, with D maybe TRBD1 (5 bases). Looked up from germline, CDR1 is MNHNS and CDR2 is SASEGT. Trimming left V 5 bases short and J 0 bases short, with 8 bases between. The CDR3 is made up of 14 amino acids. Here the CDR3 reads CASSRQRSGNTIYF. The CDR3 DNA reads as TGTGCCAGCAGTCGACAGCGCTCTGGAAACACCATATATTTT.

This clone was seen a few times. The rearrangement joins TRBV28 to TRBJ1-5; TRBD1 is a possible D gene (6 bases). Germline loops: CDR1 MDHEN, CDR2 SYDVKM. The germline V and J ends were trimmed by 7 bases and 6 bases, with 19 bases remaining between them. The CDR3 loop spans 15 amino acids. The DNA for the CDR3 is TGTGCCAGCAACACTCGGGGGGGCGGTGGTCAGCCCCAGCATTTT. It codes for CASNTRGGGGQPQHF.

V is TRBV18 and J is TRBJ1-1, with no clear D. The length of the CDR3 is 13 residues. CDR1 is KGHSH, CDR2 LQKENI, per germline. V lost 4 bases and J 6 bases, leaving 12 bases between the germline ends. CDR3 DNA sequence: TGTGCCAGCTCACTTACCGAAGGCGCTGAAGCTTTCTTT. This sequence encodes CASSLTEGAEAFF.

The V and J genes are TRBV6-5 and TRBJ1-4; D gene unclear. This CDR3 region has 14 residues. V lost 0 bases, J lost 5 bases, and 7 bases lay in between. Germline V CDR1 and CDR2: MNHEY, SVGAGI. The CDR3 is CASSYSPDNEKLFF. The CDR3 DNA sequence: TGTGCCAGCAGTTACTCACCAGACAATGAAAAACTGTTTTTT.

The chain recombines TRBV7-9 with TRBJ2-1, with 7 positions matching TRBD2. This CDR3 comprises 16 residues. Germline lookup yields CDR1 SEHNR and CDR2 FQNEAQ (reference sequence). V was clipped by 5 bases and J by 2 bases; unmatched bases: 9. The CDR3 loop is CASSRHSGQAYNEQFF. Written as DNA, the CDR3 is TGTGCCAGCAGCCGACATAGCGGGCAGGCCTACAATGAGCAGTTCTTC.

The J gene is TRBJ2-7, the V gene TRBV11-1; 7 nucleotides agree with TRBD2. CDR1 is SGHAT and CDR2 is FQDESV in the germline V gene (reference sequence). V shed 1 base and J 7 bases; nucleotides not matched to a gene: 13. This CDR3 has 16 amino acids. CDR3 protein: CASSLVMTSLLDEQYF. As DNA, the CDR3 is TGTGCCAGCAGCTTAGTCATGACTAGCTTATTGGATGAGCAGTACTTC.

The chain has TRBV5-1 and TRBJ2-7; tentative D call: TRBD1 (5 bases). The CDR3 runs 12 residues. The V gene's germline CDR1 is SGHRS and CDR2 YFSETQ. V was pared by 0 bases and J by 6 bases, with 7 bases between. DNA for the CDR3: TGCGCCAGCAGCTTGGACAGGTTCGAGCAGTACTTC. Translation: CASSLDRFEQYF.

This chain joins TRBV10-3 and TRBJ1-5, with unresolved D. V shed 4 bases and J shed 7 bases, with 11 bases lying between them. This CDR3 is built from 13 residues. CDR1 and CDR2 (germline): ENHRY, SYGVKD. The CDR3: CAISADREQPQHF. The CDR3, as DNA: TGTGCCATCAGTGCCGATAGGGAACAGCCCCAGCATTTT.